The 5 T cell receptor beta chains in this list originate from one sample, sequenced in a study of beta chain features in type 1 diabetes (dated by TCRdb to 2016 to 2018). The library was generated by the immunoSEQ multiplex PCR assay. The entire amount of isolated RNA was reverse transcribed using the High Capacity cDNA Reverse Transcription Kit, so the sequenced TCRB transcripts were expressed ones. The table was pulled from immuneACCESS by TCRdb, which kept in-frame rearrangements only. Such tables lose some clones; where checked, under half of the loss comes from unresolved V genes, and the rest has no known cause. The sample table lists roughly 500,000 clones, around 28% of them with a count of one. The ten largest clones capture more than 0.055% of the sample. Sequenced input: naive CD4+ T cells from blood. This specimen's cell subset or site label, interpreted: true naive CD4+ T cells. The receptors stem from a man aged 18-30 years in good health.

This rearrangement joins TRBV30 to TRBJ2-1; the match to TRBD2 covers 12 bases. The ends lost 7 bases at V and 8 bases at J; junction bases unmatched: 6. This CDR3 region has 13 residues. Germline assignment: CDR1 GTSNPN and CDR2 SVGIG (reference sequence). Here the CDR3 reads CASTSGSGDEQFF. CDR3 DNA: TGTGCCTCGACTAGCGGGAGCGGCGATGAGCAGTTCTTC.

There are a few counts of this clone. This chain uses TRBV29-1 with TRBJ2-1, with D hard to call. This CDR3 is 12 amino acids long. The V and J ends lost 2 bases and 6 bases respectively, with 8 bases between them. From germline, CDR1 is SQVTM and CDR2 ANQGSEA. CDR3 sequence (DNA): TGCAGCGTTGAACCTCCCCCCAATGAGCAGTTCTTC. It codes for CSVEPPPNEQFF.

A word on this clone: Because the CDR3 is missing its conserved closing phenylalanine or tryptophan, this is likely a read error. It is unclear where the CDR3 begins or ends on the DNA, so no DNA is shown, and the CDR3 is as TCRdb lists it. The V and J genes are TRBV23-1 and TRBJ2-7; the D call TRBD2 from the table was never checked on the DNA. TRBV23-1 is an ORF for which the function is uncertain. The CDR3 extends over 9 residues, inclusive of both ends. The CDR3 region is CASSQSTGL.

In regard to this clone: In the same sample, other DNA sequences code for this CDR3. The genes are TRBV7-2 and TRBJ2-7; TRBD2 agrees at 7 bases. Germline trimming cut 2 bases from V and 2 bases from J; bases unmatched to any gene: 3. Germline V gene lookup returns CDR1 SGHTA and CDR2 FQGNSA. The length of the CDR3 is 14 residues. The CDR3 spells CASSLQRGAYEQYF. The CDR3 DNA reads TGTGCCAGCAGCTTACAGCGGGGAGCCTACGAGCAGTACTTC. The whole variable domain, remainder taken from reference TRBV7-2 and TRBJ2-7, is GAGVSQSPSNKVTEKGKDVELRCDPISGHTALYWYRQSLGQGLEFLIYFQGNSAPDKSGLPSDRFSAERTGGSVSTLTIQRTQQEDSAVYLCASSLQRGAYEQYFGPGTRLTVT.

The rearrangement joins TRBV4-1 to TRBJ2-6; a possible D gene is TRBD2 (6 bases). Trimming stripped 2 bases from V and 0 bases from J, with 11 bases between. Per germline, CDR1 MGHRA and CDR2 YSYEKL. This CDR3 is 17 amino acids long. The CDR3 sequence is CASSQRDFSSGANVLTF. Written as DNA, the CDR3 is TGCGCCAGCAGCCAACGGGACTTTAGCTCTGGGGCCAACGTCCTGACTTTC.